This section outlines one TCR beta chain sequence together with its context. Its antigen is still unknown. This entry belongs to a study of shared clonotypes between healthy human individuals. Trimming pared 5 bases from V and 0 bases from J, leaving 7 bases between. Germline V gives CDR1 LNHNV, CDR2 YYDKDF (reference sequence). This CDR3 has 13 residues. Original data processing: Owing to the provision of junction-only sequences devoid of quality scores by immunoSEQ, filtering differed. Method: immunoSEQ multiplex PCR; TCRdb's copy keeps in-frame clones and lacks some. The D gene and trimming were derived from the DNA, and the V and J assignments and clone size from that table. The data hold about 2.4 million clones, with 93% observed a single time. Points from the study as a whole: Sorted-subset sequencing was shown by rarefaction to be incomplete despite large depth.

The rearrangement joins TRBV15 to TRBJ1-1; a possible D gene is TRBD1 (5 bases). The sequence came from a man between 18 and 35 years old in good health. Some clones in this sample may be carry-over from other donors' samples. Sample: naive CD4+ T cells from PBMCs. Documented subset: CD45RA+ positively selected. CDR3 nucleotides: TGTGCCACCAGCGGGGGATTGAACACTGAAGCTTTCTTT. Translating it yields CATSGGLNTEAFF.